What follows are 29 T cell receptor beta chains derived from one specimen sequenced in a study of metastatic and nonmetastatic thyroid tumors. TCRdb reprocessed the PCR reads via MiXCR. The repertoire has some 15,000 clones, around 13% of them found once; the top ten carry around a sixth. None of the patients had undergone any treatment ahead of thyroid surgery. Sequencing was carried out using tumor tissue. The receptor set was obtained from a female donor with papillary thyroid cancer or a benign thyroid nodule (not recorded which). Some clones in this sample may be carry-over from other donors' samples.

The chain joins TRBV5-1 to TRBJ2-7; 7 bases map to TRBD1. In germline, CDR1 is SGHRS, CDR2 YFSETQ. This CDR3 spans 12 amino acids. The trim removed 3 bases at V and 7 bases at J, leaving 4 bases unmatched. The CDR3 is CASSSGQLEQYF. The CDR3 DNA reads TGCGCCAGCAGCTCGGGACAGCTAGAGCAGTACTTC.

To note about this clone: A read error may be the cause here, since a much bigger clone is one base away. This chain joins TRBV5-6 and TRBJ2-5, with D perhaps matching TRBD1 or TRBD2 (5 bases each). The length of the CDR3 is 12 residues. Germline V gives CDR1 SGHDT, CDR2 YYEEEE. The CDR3 spells CASSLIEGTKYF. In nucleotides, the CDR3 is TGTGCCAGCAGCTTAATTGAGGGGACCAAGTACTTC.

At least ten counts were recorded for this clone. The chain links TRBV20-1 to TRBJ1-5; D remains ambiguous. Germline loops: CDR1 DFQATT, CDR2 SNEGSKA (reference sequence). The V end lost 0 bases, the J end lost 5 bases, and 14 bases lay between the germline ends. The CDR3 has 15 residues. This chain's CDR3 is CSARDWRRVDQPQHF. CDR3 nucleotides: TGCAGTGCTAGAGATTGGAGGAGGGTCGATCAGCCCCAGCATTTT.

The table lists this clone with many counts. A much larger clone lies a single base off, so this may be a read error. Other nucleotide sequences from this sample produce the same CDR3. The rearrangement links TRBV27 to TRBJ2-7; a possible D gene is TRBD1 (6 bases). The CDR3 consists of 13 residues. The V end lost 10 bases, the J end lost 8 bases, and 21 bases lay between the germline ends. Germline V gives CDR1 MNHEY, CDR2 SMNVEV (reference sequence). The DNA of the CDR3 is TGTGCCATCACTCAGGACAGAGATGTGAAGCAGTACTTC. Its translation is CAITQDRDVKQYF.

The table lists this clone with many counts. The chain links TRBV20-1 to TRBJ2-1, with 7 bases identical to TRBD2. With V trimmed by 5 bases and J by 0 bases, 4 bases remained unmatched. CDR1 and CDR2 from the germline V gene are DFQATT and SNEGSKA (reference sequence). This CDR3 has 14 residues. CDR3: CSAVGTTSYNEQFF. The CDR3 bases are TGCAGTGCTGTAGGGACTACCTCCTACAATGAGCAGTTCTTC.

This clone was detected many times. The chain has TRBV30 and TRBJ2-1; D may be TRBD2 (6 bases). CDR1 and CDR2 (germline): GTSNPN, SVGIG (reference sequence). Trimming left V 3 bases short and J 3 bases short, with 15 bases between. The CDR3 length is 15 residues. CDR3 in amino acids: CAWSVVTGVYNEQFF. The CDR3 DNA is TGTGCCTGGAGCGTCGTTACGGGAGTCTACAATGAGCAGTTCTTC. The variable domain in full, completed from reference TRBV30 and TRBJ2-1, reads SQTIHQWPATLVQPVGSPLSLECTVEGTSNPNLYWYRQAAGRGLQLLFYSVGIGQISSEVPQNLSASRPQDRQFILSSKKLLLSDSGFYLCAWSVVTGVYNEQFFGPGTRLTVL.

The V and J genes are TRBV30 and TRBJ2-7; D call uncertain. V gave up 7 bases and J gave up 3 bases, with 10 bases separating them. The CDR3 extends over 11 amino acids. The germline CDR1 and CDR2 sequences are GTSNPN and SVGIG (reference sequence). The CDR3: CASLRNYEQYF. The CDR3 coding sequence is TGTGCCTCTCTACGAAACTACGAGCAGTACTTC.

Ten or more counts support this clone. A read error is possible here, since a much larger clone lies one base away. The chain carries TRBV5-1 and TRBJ2-7; D is uncertain. V lost 0 bases and J 9 bases, leaving 13 bases between the germline ends. CDR3 size: 13 residues. Germline V gene sequence: CDR1 SGHRS, CDR2 YFSETQ. CDR3: CASSLAARRGQYF. As DNA, the CDR3 is TGCGCCAGCAGCTTGGCCGCACGGCGCGGGCAGTACTTC. Variable domain in full (rest from reference TRBV5-1 and TRBJ2-7): KAGVTQTPRYLIKTRGQQVTLSCSPISGHRSVSWYQQTPGQGLQFLFEYFSETQRNKGNFPGRFSGRQFSNSRSEMNVSTLELGDSALYLCASSLAARRGQYFGPGTRLTVT.

The chain employs TRBV28 and TRBJ2-3; unclear D gene. V gave up 3 bases and J gave up 4 bases, with 8 bases separating them. Germline CDR1 reads MDHEN; CDR2 reads SYDVKM. CDR3 length equals 13 residues. The chain's CDR3 is CASSLRGPDTQYF. The CDR3 DNA reads as TGTGCCAGCAGTTTGCGCGGCCCAGATACGCAGTATTTT. Filled out from reference TRBV28 and TRBJ2-3, the complete variable domain reads DVKVTQSSRYLVKRTGEKVFLECVQDMDHENMFWYRQDPGLGLRLIYFSYDVKMKEKGDIPEGYSVSREKKERFSLILESASTNQTSMYLCASSLRGPDTQYFGPGTRLTVL.

This clone was observed many times. The chain recombines TRBV20-1 with TRBJ2-5; no clear D gene. Germline V CDR1 and CDR2: DFQATT, SNEGSKA (reference sequence). Trimming removed 6 bases at V and 5 bases at J, with 16 bases between. The CDR3 sequence is 13 residues long. The DNA for the CDR3 is TGCAGTGCCAATCAACGGAATCGGGAGACCCAGTACTTC. Amino acids: CSANQRNRETQYF.

This clone was counted at least ten times. The V gene is TRBV24-1, the J gene TRBJ1-5, with D uncertain. The CDR3 covers 16 residues. V was trimmed by 3 bases and J by 5 bases, leaving 16 bases between them. Germline CDR1 reads KGHDR; CDR2 reads SFDVKD. The CDR3 spells CATSDPSGPGYQPQHF. The CDR3 region has the DNA TGTGCCACCAGTGATCCGTCCGGGCCGGGGTATCAGCCCCAGCATTTT.

In its sample, this clone ranks as medium-sized. V is TRBV3-1 and J is TRBJ1-2, with a weak D call TRBD1 (5 bases). The CDR3 consists of 15 residues. V shed 1 base and J shed 5 bases, with 14 bases lying between them. Germline CDR1 reads LGHDT; CDR2 reads YNNKEL (reference sequence). CDR3 sequence (DNA): TGTGCCAGCAGCCAAGCGCGGGACTTAGTTTATGGCTACACCTTC. This encodes CASSQARDLVYGYTF.

This clone was counted ten times or more. The chain couples TRBV28 to TRBJ2-5; TRBD2 matches 8 bases. J lost 4 bases, V lost 7 bases, and 8 bases had no gene match. The CDR3 has 14 residues. Germline CDR1 and CDR2: MDHEN and SYDVKM. The CDR3 DNA reads TGTGCCAGCATCACTCGGGGGGGGGGAGAGACCCAGTACTTC. This encodes CASITRGGGETQYF.

By frequency in the sample, this clone is medium-sized. Distinct nucleotide sequences in the sample also encode this CDR3. In DNA, the CDR3 is TGTGCCAGCAGACTCAACCGGGGTAGCTCCTACGAGCAGTACTTC. It encodes CASRLNRGSSYEQYF. This chain uses TRBV12-3 or TRBV12-4 with TRBJ2-7, with D possibly being TRBD2 (5 bases). This CDR3 contains 15 residues. V was cut by 6 bases and J by 0 bases, with 15 bases left in between.

This clone came up many times. The genes are TRBV5-1 and TRBJ1-1; 10 bases are a match to TRBD1. With V trimmed by 4 bases and J by 1 base, 4 bases remained unmatched. Germline CDR1 reads SGHRS; CDR2 reads YFSETQ. This CDR3 is 15 amino acids long. CDR3 residues: CASSTRQGANTEAFF. The CDR3 DNA is TGCGCCAGCAGCACAAGACAGGGGGCGAACACTGAAGCTTTCTTT.

The gene calls are TRBV4-2 and TRBJ2-1; 14 bases are a match to TRBD2. The CDR3 consists of 20 residues. V dropped 4 bases and J dropped 0; count of bases not matched to a gene: 11. Germline V CDR1 and CDR2: LGHNA, YNFKEQ. CDR3 in DNA: TGTGCCAGCAGCCGACAGACTAGCGGGGGGGCCGAAAGCTCCTACAATGAGCAGTTCTTC. Translated, it gives CASSRQTSGGAESSYNEQFF.

This clone came up many times. The chain has TRBV3-1 and TRBJ1-1, with TRBD1 as a possible D gene (6 bases). Trimming stripped 1 base from V and 6 bases from J, with 9 bases between. Per the germline V gene, CDR1 is LGHDT and CDR2 is YNNKEL (reference sequence). This CDR3 has 13 residues. The CDR3 DNA reads TGTGCCAGCAGCCAAGCGTCAGGGGCTGAAGCTTTCTTT. This codes for CASSQASGAEAFF.

This clone showed up many times. Possible read error: a much larger clone is one base away. V usage is TRBV2 and J usage is TRBJ1-5; D not certain. The CDR3 consists of 12 residues. V was cut by 4 bases and J by 6 bases, with 7 bases left in between. The germline gives CDR1 SNHLY, CDR2 FYNNEI. The CDR3 region is CASSAYGQPQHF. The CDR3 bases are TGTGCCAGCAGTGCTTATGGTCAGCCCCAGCATTTT.

This clone was recorded many times. The chain combines TRBV2 with TRBJ2-7; TRBD1 agrees at 7 bases. Germline CDR1 SNHLY, CDR2 FYNNEI. V trimming: 8 bases; J trimming: 1 base; junction bases outside the gene matches: 11. This CDR3 contains 15 residues. CDR3 sequence: CASRLPQGRSYEQYF. Written as DNA, the CDR3 is TGTGCCAGCCGCCTTCCACAGGGGAGATCCTACGAGCAGTACTTC.

This clone was recorded a few times. This chain uses TRBV6-1 with TRBJ1-1; D remains ambiguous. Germline V lookup: CDR1 MNHNS, CDR2 SASEGT. Trimming took 7 bases from V and 8 from J, leaving 14 bases between them. The CDR3 covers 12 residues. The DNA of the CDR3 is TGTGCCAGCATCCCACCTAGGGTCGAAGCTTTCTTT. Its protein is CASIPPRVEAFF.

Judged by abundance, this clone is medium-sized (0.01 to 0.1%). This chain joins TRBV20-1 and TRBJ2-7; 10 positions match TRBD2. Germline-derived CDR1 and CDR2 are DFQATT and SNEGSKA (reference sequence). V was pared by 6 bases and J by 2 bases, with 10 bases of the junction left unmatched. The CDR3 is 15 residues long. CDR3 residues: CSALGPAGGPYEQYF. CDR3 sequence (DNA): TGCAGTGCCCTAGGTCCAGCGGGAGGGCCCTACGAGCAGTACTTC.

This clone was observed at least ten times. Possible read error: a much larger clone is one base away. The genes are TRBV11-3 and TRBJ2-5; TRBD1 is a possible D gene (7 bases). The germline gives CDR1 SGHNT, CDR2 YENEEA. This CDR3 region has 16 residues. The V end lost 5 bases, the J end lost 4 bases, and 20 bases lay between the germline ends. The chain's CDR3 is CASSRRTSRGTETQYF. CDR3 DNA: TGTGCCAGCAGCCGTAGAACTAGCAGGGGGACAGAGACCCAGTACTTC.

By proportion, this clone is medium-sized (0.01 to 0.1%). The gene calls are TRBV7-2 and TRBJ1-5; 9 bases are a match to TRBD1. The CDR3 has 14 amino acids. V trimming: 5 bases; J trimming: 6 bases; junction bases outside the gene matches: 5. Germline CDR1 SGHTA, CDR2 FQGNSA. CDR3 sequence: CASSQQGAGQPQHF. The CDR3 DNA follows: TGTGCCAGCAGCCAACAGGGGGCGGGTCAGCCCCAGCATTTT.

This clone appeared many times. The chain combines TRBV6-4 with TRBJ1-1; D unclear. This CDR3 is built from 13 residues. The V gene lost 5 bases and the J gene lost 0 bases, with 7 bases spanning the gap. CDR1 is MRHNA and CDR2 is SNTAGT in the germline V gene. The chain's CDR3 is CASSSRLNTEAFF. Written as DNA, the CDR3 is TGTGCCAGCAGTTCTAGACTGAACACTGAAGCTTTCTTT.

This clone was seen at least ten times. The chain joins TRBV19 to TRBJ1-4; TRBD1 is a possible D gene (6 bases). The CDR3 is 11 residues long. Germline V CDR1 and CDR2: LNHDA, SQIVND (reference sequence). Trimming shortened V by 6 bases and J by 14 bases, and 13 bases separated the two germline ends. CDR3 region: CASRTGGDLFF. The CDR3 DNA reads as TGTGCCAGTAGGACAGGAGGGGACCTGTTTTTT.

This clone was recorded many times. V gene TRBV9 combines with J gene TRBJ2-7; 7 positions match TRBD1. Germline values: CDR1 SGDLS, CDR2 YYNGEE. V lost 1 base to trimming and J lost 4 bases; unmatched junction nucleotides: 8. The length of the CDR3 is 15 residues. The CDR3 nucleotides read TGTGCCAGCAGCGTAAGCGCGACAGGGCTGTACGAGCAGTACTTC. Residues: CASSVSATGLYEQYF.

The gene calls are TRBV3-1 and TRBJ2-7; possibly TRBD2 for D (6 bases). Trimming took 5 bases from V and 3 from J, leaving 11 bases between them. Germline V gene sequence: CDR1 LGHDT, CDR2 YNNKEL (reference sequence). The CDR3 is 13 residues long. CDR3 in DNA: TGTGCCAGCAGCGGAGATAGCGGCTACGAGCAGTACTTC. Translated: CASSGDSGYEQYF.

This clone came up many times. The chain is built from TRBV12-3 or TRBV12-4 and TRBJ2-3; D may match TRBD1 or TRBD2 (6 bases each). The CDR3 is 12 residues long. V gave up 4 bases and J gave up 9 bases, with 11 bases separating them. For the CDR3, the DNA is TGTGCCAGCAGTTCGGGGGCGCGGACGCAGTATTTT. It is translated as CASSSGARTQYF.

The sample holds many counts of this clone. Since a much larger clone is just one base distant, this may be a read error. This chain joins TRBV20-1 and TRBJ2-7, with 9 bases lining up with TRBD2. Looked up from germline, CDR1 is DFQATT and CDR2 is SNEGSKA (reference sequence). This CDR3 has 15 amino acids. The DNA of the CDR3 is TGCAGTGCTAAATCTATAGCGGGAGACTCCTACGGGCAGTACTTC. Its translation is CSAKSIAGDSYGQYF.